This T cell receptor beta chain was retrieved from a study of control samples from healthy donors and cancer patients. TCRdb keeps only in-frame clones here, not all; method: immunoSEQ multiplex PCR. The table includes under 30,000 clones, 79% detected once. The V and J ends lost 4 bases and 2 bases, in that order; junction bases with no gene match: 4. The length of the CDR3 is 16 residues. The V gene's germline CDR1 is SGHRS and CDR2 YFSETQ. V gene TRBV5-1 combines with J gene TRBJ1-5; 12 bases agree with TRBD1. Sample: PBMCs. The sequence derives from a man aged 60 to 69 with head and neck cancer. CDR3 coding DNA: TGCGCCAGCAGCCTGGGGACAGGGGGCGGCAATCAGCCCCAGCATTTT. As protein: CASSLGTGGGNQPQHF. The whole variable domain, filled in from reference TRBV5-1 and TRBJ1-5, reads KAGVTQTPRYLIKTRGQQVTLSCSPISGHRSVSWYQQTPGQGLQFLFEYFSETQRNKGNFPGRFSGRQFSNSRSEMNVSTLELGDSALYLCASSLGTGGGNQPQHFGDGTRLSIL.